Listed here are 4 T cell receptor beta chains from one sample, sequenced in a study of T cell changes during pregnancy in multiple sclerosis. Assay: immunoSEQ multiplex PCR; the TCRdb copy retains only in-frame clones and omits some. Seen here are 70,000 to 95,000 clones, about 94% observed once, and the top ten hold 2% to 2.5%. The sequences come from peripheral blood, collected in the third trimester of pregnancy. The receptors stem from a female donor with multiple sclerosis, enrolled in a pregnancy study.

The V call is TRBV19, the J call TRBJ1-5; the D gene is possibly TRBD1 (5 bases). This CDR3 is built from 12 residues. Germline loops: CDR1 LNHDA, CDR2 SQIVND (reference sequence). Trimming took off 6 bases at V and 6 bases at J, with 9 bases between the two ends. CDR3: CASRDTLQPQHF. CDR3 DNA: TGTGCCAGTAGGGACACACTTCAGCCCCAGCATTTT.

The rearrangement uses TRBV5-1 and TRBJ2-5; TRBD1 matches 8 bases. The germline CDR1 and CDR2 sequences are SGHRS and YFSETQ. V gave up 7 bases and J gave up 4 bases; unmatched junction bases: 12. This CDR3 contains 15 residues. The CDR3 sequence is CASGPDRGLGETQYF. Written as DNA, the CDR3 is TGCGCCAGCGGACCCGACAGGGGCTTGGGAGAGACCCAGTACTTC. The full variable domain, rest sourced from reference TRBV5-1 and TRBJ2-5, is KAGVTQTPRYLIKTRGQQVTLSCSPISGHRSVSWYQQTPGQGLQFLFEYFSETQRNKGNFPGRFSGRQFSNSRSEMNVSTLELGDSALYLCASGPDRGLGETQYFGPGTRLLVL.

The chain carries TRBV5-4 and TRBJ2-1; 9 nucleotides align to TRBD2. The CDR3 is 14 amino acids. In germline, CDR1 is SGHNT, CDR2 YYREEE (reference sequence). Germline trimming cut 4 bases from V and 5 bases from J; bases unmatched to any gene: 4. The CDR3 loop reads CASSLGLAHNEQFF. CDR3 coding DNA: TGTGCCAGCAGCCTCGGACTAGCGCACAATGAGCAGTTCTTC.

J is TRBJ2-3 and V is TRBV15, with no clear D. V was shortened by 8 bases and J by 9 bases, with 15 bases between the two germline ends. The CDR3 sequence is 12 residues long. Germline V gene lookup returns CDR1 LNHNV and CDR2 YYDKDF (reference sequence). CDR3 residues: CATGSRIDTQYF. The CDR3 coding sequence is TGTGCCACCGGTAGCCGGATCGACACGCAGTATTTT.